This T cell receptor beta chain was identified in a study of identical twins. Germline V CDR1 and CDR2: SGHAT, FQNNGV. CDR3 length: 15 residues. Trimming pared 5 bases from V and 1 base from J, leaving 13 bases between. Addition of a universal primer site occurred through template switching, and cDNA carried unique molecular identifiers. Each CDR3 protein is one row after TCRdb ran MiXCR on the 5' RACE reads. Among 450,000 to 600,000 distinct CDR3 sequences listed, about 20% were seen once. The data were also submitted as part of a second study, on yellow fever vaccine responses in identical twins.

Sequencing was carried out using CD4+ T cells sorted from blood. V is TRBV11-2 and J is TRBJ2-3, with no clear D. This sequence was found in a woman between 18 and 29 years old in good health. The CDR3 nucleotides read TGTGCCAGCAGCGGACGGCAGGAACGCACAGATACGCAGTATTTT. Translating gives CASSGRQERTDTQYF.